This entry describes one T cell receptor beta chain. One base away lies a much larger clone, so this may be a sequencing read error. The data are from a study of molecular identifiers for immune sequencing clone quantification. Bulk TCR libraries used previously described methods and listed TCR primers. TCRdb analysed the PCR reads with MiXCR anew, one entry per CDR3 protein. This sample has about 510,000 distinct CDR3 sequences, with around a fifth found just once. The CDR3 runs to 14 residues. Germline-derived CDR1 and CDR2 are KGHDR and SFDVKD. The chain links TRBV24-1 to TRBJ2-2; D perhaps matches TRBD2 (6 bases). The sequenced sample consisted of naive CD8+ T cells from blood, with Jurkat cell RNA spiked in. Subset of the sample: FACS-sorted CD8+CD4-CCR7+CD45RA+ naive T cells. This TCR derives from a human donor in good health. Some libraries in this study had Jurkat cell RNA spiked in. CDR3 in amino acids: CATSNTPGTGGLFF. Written as DNA, the CDR3 is TGTGCCACCAGTAACACTCCAGGCACCGGGGGGCTGTTTTTT.